This TCR beta chain was sequenced in a study of siplizumab effects on memory and regulatory T cells. After removal of 2 bases from V and 5 bases from J, the junction contained 9 bases not matched to a gene. Germline V lookup: CDR1 ENHRY, CDR2 SYGVKD. The CDR3 is 16 amino acids. Measured with immunoSEQ multiplex PCR; TCRdb has only the in-frame clones, and not every one. The data contain 60,000 to 80,000 clones, roughly 85% of them singletons. Where a few donor pairs were concerned, the unstimulated naive, memory, effector memory and TEMRA subsets underwent sequencing. This clone came up a few times. The target antigen is unknown. Study outcomes and limitations: Confirmation was lacking for the suppressive function of proliferating Tregs derived from siplizumab cultures.

The clonotype comes from a human donor in good health. The genes are TRBV10-3 and TRBJ2-1; 7 positions agree with TRBD2. The source material was memory CD4+ T cells sorted from blood. CDR3 sequence: CAISEEAGAGDNEQFF. In DNA form, the CDR3 reads TGTGCCATCAGTGAGGAAGCGGGTGCGGGGGACAATGAGCAGTTCTTC.